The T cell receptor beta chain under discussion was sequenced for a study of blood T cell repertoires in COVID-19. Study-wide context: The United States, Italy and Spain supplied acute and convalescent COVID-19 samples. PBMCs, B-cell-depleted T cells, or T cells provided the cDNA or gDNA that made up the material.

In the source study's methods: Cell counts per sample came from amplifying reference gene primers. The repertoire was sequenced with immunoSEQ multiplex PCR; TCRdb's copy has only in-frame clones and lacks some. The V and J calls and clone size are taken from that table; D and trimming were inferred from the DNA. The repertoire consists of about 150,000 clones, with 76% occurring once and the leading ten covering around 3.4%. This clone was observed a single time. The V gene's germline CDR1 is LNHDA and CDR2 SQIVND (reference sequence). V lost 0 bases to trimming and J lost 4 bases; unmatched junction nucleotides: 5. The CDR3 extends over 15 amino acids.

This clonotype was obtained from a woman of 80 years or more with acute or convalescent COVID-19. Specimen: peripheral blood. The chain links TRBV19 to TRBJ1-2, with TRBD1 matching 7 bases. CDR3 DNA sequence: TGTGCCAGTAGTATAGATCCGGGACAGATCTATGGCTACACCTTC. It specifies CASSIDPGQIYGYTF.